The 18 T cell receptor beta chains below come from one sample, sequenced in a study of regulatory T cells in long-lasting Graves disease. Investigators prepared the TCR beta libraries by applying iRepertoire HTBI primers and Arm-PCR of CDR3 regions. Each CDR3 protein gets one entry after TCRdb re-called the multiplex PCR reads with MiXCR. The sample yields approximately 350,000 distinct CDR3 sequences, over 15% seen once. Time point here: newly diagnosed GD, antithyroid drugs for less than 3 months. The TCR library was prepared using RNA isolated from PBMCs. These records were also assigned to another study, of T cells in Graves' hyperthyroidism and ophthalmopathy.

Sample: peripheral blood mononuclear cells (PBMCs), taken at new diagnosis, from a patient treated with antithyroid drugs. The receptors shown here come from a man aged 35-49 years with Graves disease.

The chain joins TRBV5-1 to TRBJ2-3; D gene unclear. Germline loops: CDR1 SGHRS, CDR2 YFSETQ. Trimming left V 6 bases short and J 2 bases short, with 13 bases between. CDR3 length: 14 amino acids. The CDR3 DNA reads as TGCGCCAGCACGGGCAGAGCCAACACAGATACGCAGTATTTT. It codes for CASTGRANTDTQYF.

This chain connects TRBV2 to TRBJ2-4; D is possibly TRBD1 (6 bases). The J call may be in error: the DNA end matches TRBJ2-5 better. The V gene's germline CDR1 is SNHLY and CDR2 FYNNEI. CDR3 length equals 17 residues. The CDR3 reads CASSPQGRVHLEETQYF. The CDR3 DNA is TGTGCCAGCAGCCCCCAGGGGAGAGTTCATCTGGAAGAGACCCAGTACTTC.

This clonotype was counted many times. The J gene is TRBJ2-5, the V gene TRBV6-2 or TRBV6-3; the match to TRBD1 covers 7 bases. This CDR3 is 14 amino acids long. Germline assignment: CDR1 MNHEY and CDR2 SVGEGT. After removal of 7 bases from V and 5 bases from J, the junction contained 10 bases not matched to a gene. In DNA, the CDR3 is TGTGCCAGCACCGTGAACAGGGGCGGGGAGACCCAGTACTTC. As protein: CASTVNRGGETQYF.

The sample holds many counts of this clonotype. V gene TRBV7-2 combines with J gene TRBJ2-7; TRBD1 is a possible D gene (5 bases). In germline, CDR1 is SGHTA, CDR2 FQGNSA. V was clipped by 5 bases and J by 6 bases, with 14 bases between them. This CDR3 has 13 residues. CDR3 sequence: CASSVRAGSEQYF. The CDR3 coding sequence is TGTGCCAGCAGCGTCAGGGCAGGGTCCGAGCAGTACTTC.

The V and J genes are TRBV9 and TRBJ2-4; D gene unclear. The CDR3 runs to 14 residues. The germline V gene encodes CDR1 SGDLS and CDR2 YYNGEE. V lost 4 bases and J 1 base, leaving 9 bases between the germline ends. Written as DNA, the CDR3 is TGTGCCAGCAGCCCCCGCATGGCCAAAAACATTCAGTACTTC. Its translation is CASSPRMAKNIQYF.

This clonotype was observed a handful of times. The CDR3 reads CSAADRAFTDTQYF. CDR3 DNA: TGCAGTGCGGCCGACAGAGCATTCACAGATACGCAGTATTTT. This chain links TRBV20-1 with TRBJ2-3; D is possibly TRBD1 (5 bases). The CDR3 is 14 amino acids. V was pared by 6 bases and J by 2 bases, with 15 bases between. Germline loops: CDR1 DFQATT, CDR2 SNEGSKA (reference sequence).

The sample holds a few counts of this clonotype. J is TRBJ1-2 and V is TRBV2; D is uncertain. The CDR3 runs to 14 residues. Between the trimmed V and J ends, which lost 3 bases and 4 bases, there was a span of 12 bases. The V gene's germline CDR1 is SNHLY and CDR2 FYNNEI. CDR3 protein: CASSERGSPYGYTF. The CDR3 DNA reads TGTGCCAGCAGTGAGAGAGGGTCACCCTATGGCTACACCTTC.

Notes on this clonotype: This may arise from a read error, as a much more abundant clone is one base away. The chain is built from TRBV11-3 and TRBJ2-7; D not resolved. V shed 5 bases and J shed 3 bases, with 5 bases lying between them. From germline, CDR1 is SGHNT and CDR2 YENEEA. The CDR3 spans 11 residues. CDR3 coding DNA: TGTGCCAGCAGCCAATACTACGAGCAGTACTTC. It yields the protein CASSQYYEQYF. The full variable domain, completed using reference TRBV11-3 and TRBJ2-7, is EAGVVQSPRYKIIEKKQPVAFWCNPISGHNTLYWYLQNLGQGPELLIRYENEEAVDDSQLPKDRFSAERLKGVDSTLKIQPAELGDSAVYLCASSQYYEQYFGPGTRLTVT.

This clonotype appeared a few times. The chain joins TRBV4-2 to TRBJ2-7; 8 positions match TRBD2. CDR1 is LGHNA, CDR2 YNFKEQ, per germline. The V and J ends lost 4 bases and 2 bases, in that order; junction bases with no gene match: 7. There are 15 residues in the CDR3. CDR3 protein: CASSPAAGVPYEQYF. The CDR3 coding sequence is TGTGCCAGCAGCCCCGCAGCGGGGGTACCCTACGAGCAGTACTTC.

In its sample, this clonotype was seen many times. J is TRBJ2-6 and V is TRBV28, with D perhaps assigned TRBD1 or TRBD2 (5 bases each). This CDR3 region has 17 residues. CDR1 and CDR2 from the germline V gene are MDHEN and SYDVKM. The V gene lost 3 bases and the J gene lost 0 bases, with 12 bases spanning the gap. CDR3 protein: CASSFGGPDSGANVLTF. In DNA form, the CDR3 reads TGTGCCAGCAGTTTTGGGGGTCCGGACTCTGGGGCCAACGTCCTGACTTTC.

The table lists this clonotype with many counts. In nucleotides, the CDR3 is TGTGCCAGCAGCCCAGGCAGTGGGGGGGAGACCCAGTACTTC. Protein sequence: CASSPGSGGETQYF. The V and J genes are TRBV11-2 and TRBJ2-5; weak D call: TRBD2 (6 bases). V was pared by 5 bases and J by 5 bases, with 15 bases between. This CDR3 contains 14 residues. Germline V gene lookup returns CDR1 SGHAT and CDR2 FQNNGV.

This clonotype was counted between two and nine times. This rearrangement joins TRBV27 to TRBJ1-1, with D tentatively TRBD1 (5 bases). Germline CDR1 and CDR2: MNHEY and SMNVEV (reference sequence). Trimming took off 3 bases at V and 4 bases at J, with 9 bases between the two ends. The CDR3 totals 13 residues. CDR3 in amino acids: CASSFSRATEAFF. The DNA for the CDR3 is TGTGCCAGCAGTTTTAGCAGGGCCACTGAAGCTTTCTTT.

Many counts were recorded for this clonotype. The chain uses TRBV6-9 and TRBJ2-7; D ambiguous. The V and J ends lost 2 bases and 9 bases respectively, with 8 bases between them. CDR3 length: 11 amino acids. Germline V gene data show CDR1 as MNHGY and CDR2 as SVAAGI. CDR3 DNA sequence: TGTGCCAGCAGTTATCTTGGAGTGCAGTACTTC. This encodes CASSYLGVQYF.

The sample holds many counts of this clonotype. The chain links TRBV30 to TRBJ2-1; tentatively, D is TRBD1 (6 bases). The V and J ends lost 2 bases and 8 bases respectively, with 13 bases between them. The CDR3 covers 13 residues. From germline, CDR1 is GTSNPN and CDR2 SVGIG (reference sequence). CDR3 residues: CAWSRGGGDEQFF. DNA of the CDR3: TGTGCCTGGAGTCGGGGTGGGGGCGATGAGCAGTTCTTC.

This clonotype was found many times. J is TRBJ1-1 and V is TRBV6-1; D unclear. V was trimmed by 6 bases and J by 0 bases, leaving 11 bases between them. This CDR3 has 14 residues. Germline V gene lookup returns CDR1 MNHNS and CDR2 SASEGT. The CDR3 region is CASRSHRVNTEAFF. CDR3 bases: TGTGCCAGCAGATCCCATCGGGTGAACACTGAAGCTTTCTTT.

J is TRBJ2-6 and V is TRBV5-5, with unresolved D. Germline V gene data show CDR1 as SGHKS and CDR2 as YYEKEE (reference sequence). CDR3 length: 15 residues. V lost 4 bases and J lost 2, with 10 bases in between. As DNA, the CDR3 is TGTGCCAGCAGCGGAAGTTTCGCTGGGGCCAACGTCCTGACTTTC. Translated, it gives CASSGSFAGANVLTF.

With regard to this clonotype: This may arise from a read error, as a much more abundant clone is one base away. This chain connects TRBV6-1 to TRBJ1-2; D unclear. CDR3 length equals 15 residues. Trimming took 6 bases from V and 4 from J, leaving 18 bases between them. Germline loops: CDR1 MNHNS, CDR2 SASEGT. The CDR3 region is CASRPGPSQIYGYTF. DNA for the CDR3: TGTGCCAGCAGGCCCGGGCCCTCCCAGATCTATGGCTACACCTTC.

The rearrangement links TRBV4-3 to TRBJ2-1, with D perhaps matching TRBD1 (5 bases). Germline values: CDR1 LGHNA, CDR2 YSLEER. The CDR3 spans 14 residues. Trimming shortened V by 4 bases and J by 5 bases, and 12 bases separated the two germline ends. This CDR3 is CASSPRVAHNEQFF. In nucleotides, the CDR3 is TGCGCCAGCAGCCCCAGGGTGGCACACAATGAGCAGTTCTTC.